Here is one T cell receptor beta chain with its context. The authors' processing: For nucleated cells, counts were estimated from reference gene primer amplification. The repertoire was sequenced with immunoSEQ multiplex PCR; TCRdb's copy has only in-frame clones and lacks some. That table gives V, J and clone size, and the DNA gave D and trimming. The sample shows 200,000 to 250,000 clones, under 85% of them seen only once. Seattle cases were enrolled at active infection and followed longitudinally. The CDR3 runs to 12 residues. The germline V gene has CDR1 SGHTA and CDR2 FQGTGA. Trimming took 5 bases from V and 6 from J, leaving 8 bases between them. These data belong to a study of blood T cell repertoires in COVID-19. Study details: Sources were T cells, B-cell-depleted T cells, or PBMCs; the material itself was cDNA or gDNA.

Sequences were obtained from peripheral blood. The chain joins TRBV7-3 to TRBJ2-1; D possibly corresponds to TRBD2 (6 bases). This TCR derives from a woman at least 80 years old with COVID-19, enrolled during active disease. CDR3 protein: CASSLEGNEQFF. The DNA of the CDR3 is TGTGCCAGCAGCCTGGAGGGCAATGAGCAGTTCTTC.